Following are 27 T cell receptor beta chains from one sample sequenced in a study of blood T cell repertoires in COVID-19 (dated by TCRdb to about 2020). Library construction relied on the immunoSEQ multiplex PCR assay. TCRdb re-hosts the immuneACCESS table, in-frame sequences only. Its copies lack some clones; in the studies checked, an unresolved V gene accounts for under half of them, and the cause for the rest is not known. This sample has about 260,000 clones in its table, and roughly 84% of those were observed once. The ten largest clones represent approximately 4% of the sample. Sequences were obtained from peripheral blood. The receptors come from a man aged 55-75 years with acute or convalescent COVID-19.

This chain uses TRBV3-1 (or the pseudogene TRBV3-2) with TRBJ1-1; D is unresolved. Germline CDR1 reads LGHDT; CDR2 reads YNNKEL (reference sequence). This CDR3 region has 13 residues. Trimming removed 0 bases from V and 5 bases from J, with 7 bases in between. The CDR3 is CASSQDRRTEAFF. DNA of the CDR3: TGTGCCAGCAGCCAAGATAGGAGAACTGAAGCTTTCTTT.

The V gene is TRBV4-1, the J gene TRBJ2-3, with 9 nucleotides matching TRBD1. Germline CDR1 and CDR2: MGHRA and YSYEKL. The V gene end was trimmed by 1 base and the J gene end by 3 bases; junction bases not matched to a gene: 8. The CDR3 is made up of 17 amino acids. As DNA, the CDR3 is TGCGCCAGCAGCCAAGCTAGGACAGGGGAGGGGACAGATACGCAGTATTTT. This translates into CASSQARTGEGTDTQYF.

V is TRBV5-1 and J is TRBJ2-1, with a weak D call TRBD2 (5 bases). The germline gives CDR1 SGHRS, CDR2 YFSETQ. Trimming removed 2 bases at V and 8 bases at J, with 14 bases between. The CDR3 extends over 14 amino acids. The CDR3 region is CASSLQRSGDEQFF. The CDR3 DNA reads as TGCGCCAGCAGCTTACAGCGGAGTGGAGATGAGCAGTTCTTC.

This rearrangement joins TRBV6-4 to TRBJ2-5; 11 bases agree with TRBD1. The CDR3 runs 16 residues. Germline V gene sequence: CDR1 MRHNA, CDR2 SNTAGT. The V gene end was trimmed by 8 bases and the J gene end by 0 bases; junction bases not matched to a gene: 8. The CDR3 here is CASVRGQGAHQETQYF. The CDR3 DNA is TGTGCCAGCGTGAGAGGACAGGGGGCCCACCAAGAGACCCAGTACTTC.

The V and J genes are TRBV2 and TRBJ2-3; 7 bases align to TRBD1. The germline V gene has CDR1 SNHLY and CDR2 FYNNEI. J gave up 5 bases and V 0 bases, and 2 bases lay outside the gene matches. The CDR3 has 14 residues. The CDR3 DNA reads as TGTGCCAGCAGTGAAGCGAGGGGGCGAGATACGCAGTATTTT. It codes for CASSEARGRDTQYF.

The chain's CDR3 is CASSPLREWSYNEQFF. The CDR3 coding sequence is TGTGCCAGCAGTCCCCTCCGGGAGTGGTCCTACAATGAGCAGTTCTTC. The J gene is TRBJ2-1, the V gene TRBV28, with D tentatively TRBD2 (6 bases). CDR1 is MDHEN, CDR2 SYDVKM, per germline. This CDR3 contains 16 residues. With 5 bases removed from V and 1 base from J, the gap between germline ends came to 15 bases.

The CDR3 DNA reads TGCAGCGTTGAAGGGGGACAGGGACCATTCGTCTATGGCTACACCTTC. Its translation: CSVEGGQGPFVYGYTF. This chain connects TRBV29-1 to TRBJ1-2, with TRBD1 identical over 9 bases. CDR1 is SQVTM and CDR2 is ANQGSEA in the germline V gene. CDR3 size: 16 residues. The junction had 10 bases not matched to a gene; V was cut back by 1 base and J by 4 bases.

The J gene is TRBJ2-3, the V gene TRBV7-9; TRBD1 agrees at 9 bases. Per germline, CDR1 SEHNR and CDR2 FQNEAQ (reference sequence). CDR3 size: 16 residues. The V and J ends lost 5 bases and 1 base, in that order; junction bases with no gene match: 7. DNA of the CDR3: TGTGCCAGCAGCACACGGACAGGGGTCGGCACAGATACGCAGTATTTT. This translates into CASSTRTGVGTDTQYF. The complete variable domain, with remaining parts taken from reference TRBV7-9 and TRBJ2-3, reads DTGVSQNPRHKITKRGQNVTFRCDPISEHNRLYWYRQTLGQGPEFLTYFQNEAQLEKSRLLSDRFSAERPKGSFSTLEIQRTEQGDSAMYLCASSTRTGVGTDTQYFGPGTRLTVL.

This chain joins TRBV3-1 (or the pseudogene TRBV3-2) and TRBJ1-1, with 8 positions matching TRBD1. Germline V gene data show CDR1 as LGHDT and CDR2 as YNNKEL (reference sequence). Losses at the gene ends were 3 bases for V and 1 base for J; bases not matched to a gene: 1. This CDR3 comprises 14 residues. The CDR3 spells CASSQTGANTEAFF. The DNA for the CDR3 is TGTGCCAGCAGCCAGACAGGGGCGAACACTGAAGCTTTCTTT.

The CDR3 DNA reads TGTGCCAGCTCACCAGAGACAGGGAACCCCGGATATGGCTACACCTTC. Its protein product is CASSPETGNPGYGYTF. The rearrangement links TRBV18 to TRBJ1-2, with 7 nucleotides matching TRBD1. The J segment lost 5 bases and the V segment lost 2 bases, leaving 11 bases of the junction unmatched. The CDR3 contains 16 residues. CDR1 is KGHSH and CDR2 is LQKENI in the germline V gene.

CDR3 bases: TGTGCCAGTAGCGACTTATCCAACTATCAGCCCCAGCATTTT. Translating gives CASSDLSNYQPQHF. The chain recombines TRBV19 with TRBJ1-5; D not certain. The V gene's germline CDR1 is LNHDA and CDR2 SQIVND (reference sequence). There are 14 residues in the CDR3. V was cut by 6 bases and J by 5 bases, with 14 bases left in between.

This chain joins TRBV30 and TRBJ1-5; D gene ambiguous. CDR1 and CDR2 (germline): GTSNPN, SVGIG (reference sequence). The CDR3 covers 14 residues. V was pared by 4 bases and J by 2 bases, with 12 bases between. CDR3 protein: CAWTVPGGNQPQHF. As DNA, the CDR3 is TGTGCCTGGACCGTTCCCGGGGGCAATCAGCCCCAGCATTTT.

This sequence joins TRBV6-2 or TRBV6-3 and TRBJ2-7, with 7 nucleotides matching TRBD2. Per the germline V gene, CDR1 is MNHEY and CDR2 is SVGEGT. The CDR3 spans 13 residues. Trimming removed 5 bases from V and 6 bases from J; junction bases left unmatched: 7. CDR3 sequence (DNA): TGTGCCAGCAGTCCACAAGTAGCGGGCGAGCAGTACTTC. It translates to CASSPQVAGEQYF.

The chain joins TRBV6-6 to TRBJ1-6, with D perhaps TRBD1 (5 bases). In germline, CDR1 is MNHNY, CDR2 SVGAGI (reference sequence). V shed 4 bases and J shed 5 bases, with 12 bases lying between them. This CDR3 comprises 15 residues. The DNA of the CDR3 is TGTGCCAGCAGTTCGGCCGGGGGGGATAATTCACCCCTCCACTTT. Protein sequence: CASSSAGGDNSPLHF.

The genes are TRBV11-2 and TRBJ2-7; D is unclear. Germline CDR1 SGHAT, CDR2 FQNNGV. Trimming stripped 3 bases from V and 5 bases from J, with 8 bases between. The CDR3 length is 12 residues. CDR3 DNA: TGTGCCAGCAGCTTGACTTTTGACGAGCAGTACTTC. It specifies CASSLTFDEQYF.

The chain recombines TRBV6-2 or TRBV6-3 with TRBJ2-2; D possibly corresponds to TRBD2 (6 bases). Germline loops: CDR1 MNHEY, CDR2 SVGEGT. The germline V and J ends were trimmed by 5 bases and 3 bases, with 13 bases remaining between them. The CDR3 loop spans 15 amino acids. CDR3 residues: CASSTTGVDTGELFF. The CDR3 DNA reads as TGTGCCAGCAGTACGACGGGAGTTGACACCGGGGAGCTGTTTTTT.

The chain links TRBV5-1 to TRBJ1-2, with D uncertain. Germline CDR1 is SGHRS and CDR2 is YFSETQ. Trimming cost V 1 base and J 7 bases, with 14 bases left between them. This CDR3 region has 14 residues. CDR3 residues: CASSLRPGEGGYTF. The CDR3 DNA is TGCGCCAGCAGCTTGAGGCCGGGAGAGGGTGGCTACACCTTC.

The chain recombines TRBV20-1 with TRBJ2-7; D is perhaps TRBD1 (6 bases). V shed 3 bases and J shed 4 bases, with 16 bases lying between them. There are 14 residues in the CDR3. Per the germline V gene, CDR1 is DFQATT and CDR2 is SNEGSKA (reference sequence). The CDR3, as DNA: TGCAGTGCTAGTGCCACAGGGAAGGGGTACGAGCAGTACTTC. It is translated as CSASATGKGYEQYF.

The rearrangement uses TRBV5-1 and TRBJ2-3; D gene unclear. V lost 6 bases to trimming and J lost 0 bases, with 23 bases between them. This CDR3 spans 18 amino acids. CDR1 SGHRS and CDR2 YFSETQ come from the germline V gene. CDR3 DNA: TGCGCCAGCAACTTCGGCGCAGGTGGAAAACTTAGCACAGATACGCAGTATTTT. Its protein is CASNFGAGGKLSTDTQYF.

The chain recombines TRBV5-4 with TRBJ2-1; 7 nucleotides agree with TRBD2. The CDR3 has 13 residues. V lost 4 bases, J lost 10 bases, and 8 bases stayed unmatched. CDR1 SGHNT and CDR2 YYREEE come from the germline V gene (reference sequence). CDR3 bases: TGTGCCAGCAGCCTCCGTGAGGGAGGGGAGCAGTTCTTC. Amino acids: CASSLREGGEQFF.

The CDR3 region has the DNA TGTGCCAGCAGCAACAGAGGTGGAGCGGGACCTTACAATGAGCAGTTCTTC. It codes for CASSNRGGAGPYNEQFF. V usage is TRBV9 and J usage is TRBJ2-1; TRBD2 matches 7 bases. CDR3 length equals 17 residues. Germline V lookup: CDR1 SGDLS, CDR2 YYNGEE. With 4 bases clipped from V and 4 bases from J, the junction kept 14 bases outside the gene matches.

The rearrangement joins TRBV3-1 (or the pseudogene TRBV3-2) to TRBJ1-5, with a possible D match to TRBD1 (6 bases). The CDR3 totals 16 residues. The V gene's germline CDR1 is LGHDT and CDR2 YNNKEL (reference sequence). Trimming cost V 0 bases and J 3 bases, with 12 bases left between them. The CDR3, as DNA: TGTGCCAGCAGCCAAGATGGGGGCGGTTACAATCAGCCCCAGCATTTT. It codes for CASSQDGGGYNQPQHF.

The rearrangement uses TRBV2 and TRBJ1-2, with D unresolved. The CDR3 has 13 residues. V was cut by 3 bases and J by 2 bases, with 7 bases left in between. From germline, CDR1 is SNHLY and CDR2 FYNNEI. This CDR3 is CASSDVQNYGYTF. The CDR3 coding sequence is TGTGCCAGCAGTGATGTCCAAAACTATGGCTACACCTTC.

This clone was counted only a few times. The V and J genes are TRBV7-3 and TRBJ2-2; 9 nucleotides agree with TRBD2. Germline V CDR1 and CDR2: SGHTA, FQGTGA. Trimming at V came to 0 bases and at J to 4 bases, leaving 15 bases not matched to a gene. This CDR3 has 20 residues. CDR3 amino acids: CASSLTPTFSGRMGTGELFF. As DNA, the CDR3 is TGTGCCAGCAGCTTAACGCCTACTTTTAGCGGGAGAATGGGCACCGGGGAGCTGTTTTTT.

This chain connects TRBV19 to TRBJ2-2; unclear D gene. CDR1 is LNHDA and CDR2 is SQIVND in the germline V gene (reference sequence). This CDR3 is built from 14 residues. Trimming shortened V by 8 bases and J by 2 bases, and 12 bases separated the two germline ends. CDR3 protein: CASLTTTNTGELFF. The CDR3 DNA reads TGTGCCAGTCTCACAACAACCAACACCGGGGAGCTGTTTTTT.

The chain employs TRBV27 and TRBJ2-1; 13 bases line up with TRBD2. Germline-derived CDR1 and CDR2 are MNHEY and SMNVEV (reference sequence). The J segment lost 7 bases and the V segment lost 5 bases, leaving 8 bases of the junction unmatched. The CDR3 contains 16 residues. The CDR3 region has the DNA TGTGCCAGCAGTCAACCGACTAGCGGGAGGTTTAATGAGCAGTTCTTC. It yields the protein CASSQPTSGRFNEQFF.

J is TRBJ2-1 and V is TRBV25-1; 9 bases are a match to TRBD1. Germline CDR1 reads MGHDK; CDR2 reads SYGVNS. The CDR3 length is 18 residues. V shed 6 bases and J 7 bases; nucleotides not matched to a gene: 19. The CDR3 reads CASSRSNLSGQGMNEQFF. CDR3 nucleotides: TGTGCCAGCAGCAGATCCAACCTTTCGGGACAGGGAATGAATGAGCAGTTCTTC.